The T cell receptor beta chain under discussion was sequenced for a study of T cells in Graves' hyperthyroidism and ophthalmopathy (dated by TCRdb to between 2018 and 2021). Looking at the study overall: To identify TCR V-J signatures that set the groups apart, the researchers used a discovery cohort of 100 patients, made up of 40 to 45 with Graves' ophthalmopathy and some 55 with stable Graves' hyperthyroidism. Prospective prediction of ophthalmopathy was tested in an independent validation cohort consisting of about 20 hyperthyroidism patients and 17 patients who later progressed to ophthalmopathy. The approximately 90 discovery patients were divided at random into training and test sets in a 7:3 ratio. In addition, the study compared T-cell repertoires in thyroid tissue and in blood from about six Graves' hyperthyroidism patients. After blood sampling, hyperthyroidism patients were treated with methimazole at a starting dose of 30 mg daily, and ophthalmopathy patients were treated with high-dose intravenous methylprednisolone. According to the paper, TCR Vbeta CDR3 sequencing was carried out on 120 to 150 peripheral blood samples, which came from approximately 43 ophthalmopathy, around 75 hyperthyroidism and some 17 progressor patients.

Any patient with an uncontrolled infection, another autoimmune disease, pregnancy or lactation was excluded. Diagnoses were established on the basis of clinical symptoms, serum thyroxine and TRAb, thyroid ultrasound, and orbital computed tomography. Trizol reagent was used to extract total RNA, and RNA quality was then checked on an Agilent 2100 Bioanalyzer. Concerning this clonotype itself: Its binding antigen is unknown. Base qualities are not provided; no much larger clone lies one nucleotide away.

Findings and caveats that apply to the study as a whole: In validation, the model predicted progression to ophthalmopathy with 55% to 71% sensitivity and roughly 72% specificity, a median of 6.5 months before onset. Ophthalmopathy was separated from stable hyperthyroidism by a 13 V-J signature model, with around 88% sensitivity and approximately 81% specificity obtained in cross-validation and 80%/75% obtained in testing. Most expanded thyroid clonotypes (frequency above 0.001) were also detected in blood, a finding suggesting that blood repertoires may reflect thyroid immune responses. No statistical method was used to fix the sample size in advance, and group allocation was not hidden from the investigators.

The TCR beta CDR3 regions were amplified from RNA transcripts. A first-round RT-PCR of the TCR CDR3 used the HTBI primer set with the Qiagen OneStep RT-PCR kit. A second multiplex PCR round built the libraries, followed by size selection and purification. The libraries were sequenced on an Illumina HiSeq2000 using paired-end 100 bp reads. In the authors' own workflow: SOAPnuke was used to process the raw data, with reads discarded if the reads contained adapters or uncalled bases, had a mean Phred below 15, or lacked an exact constant-primer or identifier match. High-quality paired reads were merged using COPE v1.2.5, and each unique nucleotide sequence was defined as a clonotype. MiTCR v1.1 was used to align clonotypes to the IMGT TRBV, TRBD and TRBJ reference segments. The analysis included only V-J combinations with a frequency above 0.0001, which together covered 99.2% of the repertoires. The TCS score was defined as the ratio of F50 (clonal expansion) to E x V (chaos), calculated using BLOSUM62-based TCRdist between CDR3 peptides within each V-J. Welch's t-statistics and random forest reduced 500 to 650 V-J features to under 15, which were used in a naive Bayes classifier (R e1071). Thyroid-blood repertoire similarity was quantified with the Morisita-Horn index. TCRdb trimmed the raw reads at Q25, called clones with MiXCR and kept productive beta chains. Entries that share a CDR3 protein sequence are merged under the most common genes and DNA. It is TCRdb's table, rather than the study itself, that gives the V and J calls and clone size. In this sample the table shows more than 500,000 distinct CDR3 sequences, around 43% of which occur a single time. 44% of the sample is held by the ten biggest clonotypes.

V lost 6 bases and J lost 4 bases; the stretch between them is 18 bases long. CDR1 and CDR2 are read off the germline V gene as SQVTM and ANQGSEA. The CDR3 holds 14 amino acids from the cysteine to the phenylalanine. Solely the CDR3 DNA is kept, with 42 bases framed from the first base. The sequenced sample was peripheral blood or thyroid tissue (not recorded which). The chain links TRBV29-1 with TRBJ1-1; TRBD1 is perhaps the D gene, given 6 matching bases. This receptor was taken from an adult woman with Graves' disease, either hyperthyroidism or ophthalmopathy (not recorded which). The CDR3 protein sequence reads: CSVLYGGQGTEAFF. The bases read TGCAGCGTACTTTACGGGGGGCAGGGCACTGAAGCTTTCTTT.